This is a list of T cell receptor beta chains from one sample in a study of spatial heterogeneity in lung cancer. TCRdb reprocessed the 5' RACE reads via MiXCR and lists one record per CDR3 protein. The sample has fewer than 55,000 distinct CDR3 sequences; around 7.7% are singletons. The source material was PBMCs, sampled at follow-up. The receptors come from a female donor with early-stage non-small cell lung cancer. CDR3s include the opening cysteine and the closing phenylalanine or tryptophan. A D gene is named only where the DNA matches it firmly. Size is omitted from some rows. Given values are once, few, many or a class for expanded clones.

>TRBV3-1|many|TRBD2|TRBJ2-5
TGTGCCAGCAGCCCCCTAGCGGGGGTCGAGACCCAGTACTTC
CASSPLAGVETQYF
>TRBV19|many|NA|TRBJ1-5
TGTGCCAGTAGGGTCCCCGCCCCCGGCGTCTTTAGGCCCCAGCATTTT
CASRVPAPGVFRPQHF
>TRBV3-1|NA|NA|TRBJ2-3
TGTGCCAGCAGCCTCCAGAAGGATAAGTATTTT
CASSLQKDKYF
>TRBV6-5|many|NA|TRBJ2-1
TGTGCCAGCACCAGTAGCGGATCCAGGTATCACAATGAGCAGTTCTTC
CASTSSGSRYHNEQFF
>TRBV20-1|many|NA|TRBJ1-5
TGCAGTGCTGAGACCGGGACCCCGGTTAGGCCCCAGCATTTT
CSAETGTPVRPQHF
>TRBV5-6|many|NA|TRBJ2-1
TGTGCCAGCAGCTTGGTAGGGACCAATGAGCAGTTCTTC
CASSLVGTNEQFF
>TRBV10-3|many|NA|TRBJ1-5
TGTGCCATCAGTGGTAACGGGGTTGGGGCCCAGCATTTT
CAISGNGVGAQHF
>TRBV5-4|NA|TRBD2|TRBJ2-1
TGTGCCAGCAGCTTGGACTCAGCGGGGGATTACAATGAGCAGTTCTTC
CASSLDSAGDYNEQFF
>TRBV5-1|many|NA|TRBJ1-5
TGCGCCAGCAGCCTAGGGACTCTTAATCAGCCCCAGCATTTT
CASSLGTLNQPQHF
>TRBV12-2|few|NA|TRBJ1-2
TGTGCAAGTCGCATCCGCTCCGGAACATGGGCGACTAACTATGGCTACACCTTC
CASRIRSGTWATNYGYTF
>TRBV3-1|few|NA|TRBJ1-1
TGTGCCAGCAGCCACCTACAGGGAGACGCTTTCTTT
CASSHLQGDAFF
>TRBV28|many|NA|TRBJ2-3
TGTGCCAGCAGTTTCCCACCAGGGGGGAACACAGATACGCAGTATTTT
CASSFPPGGNTDTQYF